This T cell receptor beta chain originates from a study of blood T cell repertoires in COVID-19. Overall study: Samples taken during acute and convalescent COVID-19 were collected in the United States, Italy and Spain. PBMCs, B-cell-depleted T cells, or T cells were the source of the cDNA or gDNA that made up the material.

Using immunoSEQ multiplex PCR, the repertoire was profiled, and TCRdb retains in-frame clones only, with some absent. The table records 150,000 to 250,000 clones, less than 95% of them present only once. Germline loops: CDR1 KGHSH, CDR2 LQKENI. CDR3 size: 16 residues. The V gene end was trimmed by 1 base and the J gene end by 3 bases; junction bases not matched to a gene: 6. In Seattle, patients joined the study during active infection and were tracked longitudinally. This receptor was obtained from a man aged 30-40 years with COVID-19, enrolled during active disease. The sample was peripheral blood. The chain joins TRBV18 to TRBJ2-7, with 10 bases identical to TRBD1. CDR3 bases: TGTGCCAGCTCACCACGGGGACAGGGGAACGACTACGAGCAGTACTTC. Translating it yields CASSPRGQGNDYEQYF.